The 11 T cell receptor beta chains in this list originate from one sample, sequenced in a study of T cell repertoires in cytomegalovirus infection (dated by TCRdb to the late 2010s). TCRdb names Illumina HiSeq 1500 as the instrument used. The public sequencing data were trimmed at Q25 with fastp and processed into clonotypes with MiXCR by TCRdb, which kept only in-frame beta chains. Every CDR3 protein is listed once, alongside the most common genes and DNA of its rows. For this sample the table gives fewer than 200,000 distinct CDR3 sequences, of which approximately 19% were detected only once. Of the sample, around 3.1% falls within the top ten clones. The sequenced sample was PBMCs. Receptors originate from a human donor in good health (CMV status not recorded). Some clones in this sample may be carry-over from other donors' samples.

The J gene is TRBJ1-1, the V gene TRBV5-1; D is unresolved. V gave up 2 bases and J gave up 7 bases, with 12 bases separating them. The CDR3 has 13 residues. Per germline, CDR1 SGHRS and CDR2 YFSETQ. The CDR3 nucleotides read TGCGCCAGCAGCTTTAGTCCCAGACATGAAGCTTTCTTT. Its translation: CASSFSPRHEAFF.

This rearrangement joins TRBV19 to TRBJ1-5, with D uncertain. Germline assignment: CDR1 LNHDA and CDR2 SQIVND (reference sequence). The CDR3 totals 12 residues. V lost 3 bases and J lost 4, with 4 bases in between. The CDR3 reads CASSMRNQPQHF. The CDR3 region has the DNA TGTGCCAGTAGTATGAGGAATCAGCCCCAGCATTTT.

The chain links TRBV5-4 to TRBJ2-5; D is uncertain. Germline V gene sequence: CDR1 SGHNT, CDR2 YYREEE (reference sequence). V was pared by 0 bases and J by 3 bases, with 12 bases between. There are 15 residues in the CDR3. CDR3 bases: TGTGCCAGCAGCTTGGAAAGAAGGGAAGAAGAGACCCAGTACTTC. This gives the protein CASSLERREEETQYF.

This clonotype came up many times. For the CDR3, the DNA is TGTGCCAGCAGTCTCGATTACAGGGGGCAACCCTCTGGGGCCAACGTCCTGACTTTC. Amino acid sequence: CASSLDYRGQPSGANVLTF. The chain employs TRBV12-3 or TRBV12-4 and TRBJ2-6; 9 nucleotides line up with TRBD1. This CDR3 is 19 amino acids long. With 5 bases clipped from V and 0 bases from J, the junction kept 11 bases outside the gene matches.

J is TRBJ2-7 and V is TRBV29-1; D call uncertain. Germline CDR1 reads SQVTM; CDR2 reads ANQGSEA. Between the trimmed V and J ends, which lost 7 bases and 7 bases, there was a span of 17 bases. This CDR3 has 12 amino acids. CDR3 coding DNA: TGCAGCGGTGTAGATCCTTTCGGGGAGCAGTACTTC. This codes for CSGVDPFGEQYF.

This clonotype was detected a few times. The genes are TRBV28 and TRBJ1-5; TRBD1 aligns across 8 bases. The CDR3 spans 15 residues. Germline CDR1 is MDHEN and CDR2 is SYDVKM. J was trimmed by 5 bases and V by 8 bases; bases with no gene match: 11. The CDR3 sequence: CASGDGQGTDQPQHF. The CDR3 DNA reads as TGTGCCAGCGGGGACGGACAGGGTACCGATCAGCCCCAGCATTTT.

The J gene is TRBJ2-6, the V gene TRBV6-1; 7 bases align to TRBD1. The CDR3 contains 15 residues. Trimming at V came to 5 bases and at J to 8 bases, leaving 9 bases not matched to a gene. Germline CDR1 is MNHNS and CDR2 is SASEGT. CDR3 amino acids: CASSTDRAGPNVLTF. CDR3 DNA: TGTGCCAGCAGTACCGACAGGGCTGGCCCCAACGTCCTGACTTTC.

The chain is built from TRBV19 and TRBJ1-1, with 7 bases matching TRBD1. V lost 6 bases to trimming and J lost 5 bases; unmatched junction nucleotides: 12. The CDR3 length is 15 residues. From germline, CDR1 is LNHDA and CDR2 SQIVND (reference sequence). CDR3 sequence reads: CASSTSTGAATEAFF. The CDR3 coding sequence is TGTGCCAGTAGCACTAGTACAGGGGCGGCTACTGAAGCTTTCTTT.

This chain joins TRBV6-2 or TRBV6-3 and TRBJ1-1; 8 bases fit TRBD1. Trimming removed 6 bases from V and 0 bases from J; junction bases left unmatched: 27. This CDR3 region has 22 residues. Germline V CDR1 and CDR2: MNHEY, SVGEGT. CDR3 nucleotides: TGTGCCAGCAGACCTTCCCTCCGGGACAGGACCGCTACTAGGTATTTGAACACTGAAGCTTTCTTT. Its translation: CASRPSLRDRTATRYLNTEAFF.

The chain is built from TRBV20-1 and TRBJ1-2; TRBD1 matches at 9 bases. This CDR3 comprises 14 residues. Germline CDR1 DFQATT, CDR2 SNEGSKA (reference sequence). The V and J ends lost 3 bases and 5 bases, in that order; junction bases with no gene match: 7. CDR3 DNA: TGCAGTGCTAGGACGGGACAGGGCAATTATGGCTACACCTTC. It translates to CSARTGQGNYGYTF.

This clonotype was detected a few times. The chain combines TRBV19 with TRBJ2-2; no definite D call. Germline loops: CDR1 LNHDA, CDR2 SQIVND (reference sequence). V was clipped by 7 bases and J by 1 base, with 7 bases between them. The CDR3 is made up of 13 amino acids. Written as DNA, the CDR3 is TGTGCCAGTACAGACCGGAACACCGGGGAGCTGTTTTTT. Amino acids: CASTDRNTGELFF. Combining the CDR3 with reference TRBV19 and TRBJ2-2 gives the whole variable domain DGGITQSPKYLFRKEGQNVTLSCEQNLNHDAMYWYRQDPGQGLRLIYYSQIVNDFQKGDIAEGYSVSREKKESFPLTVTSAQKNPTAFYLCASTDRNTGELFFGEGSRLTVL.